This entry features one TCR beta chain sequence. Antigen unknown. This sample was taken from a study of shared clonotypes between healthy human individuals. Study findings and constraints: Naive CD4 clonotype sharing across a few donors was around 5%. What rarefaction showed was incomplete sorted-subset sequencing despite large depth.

Original handling: Filtering of immunoSEQ junctional sequences could not match full-length read filtering. Profiled with immunoSEQ multiplex PCR; TCRdb holds only in-frame clones, not every one. V and J calls and clone size are those listed in that table; D and trimming were worked out from the DNA. The table has just over 2,000,000 clones, roughly 96% seen once. CDR1 and CDR2 from the germline V gene are PRHDT and FYEKMQ (reference sequence). The CDR3 is made up of 15 amino acids. The V end lost 3 bases, the J end lost 0 bases, and 11 bases lay between the germline ends. Healthy and HIV-negative, the adult donors had no recent acute infections or vaccinations.

This clonotype was sampled from a man aged 18 to 30 in good health. The chain recombines TRBV13 with TRBJ1-2; TRBD1 might be the D (6 bases). What was sequenced was naive CD4+ T cells sorted from blood. Stated subset: CD45RA+ positively selected. CDR3 nucleotide sequence: TGTGCCAGCAGCTTCCGGGACATCACTAACTATGGCTACACCTTC. It specifies CASSFRDITNYGYTF.